This paragraph covers one T cell receptor (beta chain) sequence. The antigen remains unidentified. The sample contains more than one DNA sequence encoding this CDR3. The sample is drawn from a study of beta chain features in type 1 diabetes. Study conclusions and caveats: Insertions were fewer and deletions more numerous at VDJ junctions in type 1 diabetes patients. Using cDNA template may skew counts toward highly expressing activated cells.

Germline assignment: CDR1 GTSNPN and CDR2 SVGIG (reference sequence). The V end lost 0 bases, the J end lost 3 bases, and 3 bases lay between the germline ends. The CDR3 sequence is 12 residues long. The investigators reverse transcribed all of the isolated RNA, so they sequenced expressed TCRB transcripts. Measured with immunoSEQ multiplex PCR; TCRdb has only the in-frame clones, and not every one. The repertoire consists of roughly 450,000 clones, with roughly 11% occurring once and the leading ten covering around 0.05%. Per donor, one heparinised blood draw averaged about 110 mL. Sorting of CD4+ naive, central memory, regulatory and stem cell-like memory cells was performed via CD45RO/CCR7/CD25/CD127/CD95/CD27.

The chain links TRBV30 to TRBJ1-3; D uncertain. This receptor was obtained from a woman between 18 and 29 years old in good health. The sample taken for sequencing was naive CD4+ T cells from blood. The DNA for the CDR3 is TGTGCCTGGAGTGTAAGTGGAAACACCATATATTTT. Its protein is CAWSVSGNTIYF.